This TCR beta chain is from a study of blood T cells in healthy people across ages. Isolation recovered at least 6 million PBMCs from every sample. The second PCR ran about 6 to 12 cycles with a sample-barcoded 5' primer and J-beta primers. Using its own MiXCR run on the 5' RACE reads, TCRdb lists one record per CDR3 protein. In the table there are approximately 1.5 million distinct CDR3 sequences, about 31% of which are singletons. Study-level results: Underestimates were what the diversity estimates from one million T cells were considered to be. A roughly linear age-dependent decrease characterized TCR beta diversity per million T cells. Because donor CMV status was unknown, expanded clonotype changes were possibly confounded.

In its sample, this clonotype was seen a few times. Its target is unknown. Trimming pared 0 bases from V and 2 bases from J, leaving 7 bases between. Germline V gene sequence: CDR1 SNHLY, CDR2 FYNNEI. The CDR3 runs 14 residues. The sequence was collected from a woman in her 30s in good health. The chain combines TRBV2 with TRBJ2-5; no reliable D call. Input material: blood. The CDR3 spells CASSEAAKQETQYF. In DNA, the CDR3 is TGTGCCAGCAGTGAAGCGGCAAAGCAAGAGACCCAGTACTTC.